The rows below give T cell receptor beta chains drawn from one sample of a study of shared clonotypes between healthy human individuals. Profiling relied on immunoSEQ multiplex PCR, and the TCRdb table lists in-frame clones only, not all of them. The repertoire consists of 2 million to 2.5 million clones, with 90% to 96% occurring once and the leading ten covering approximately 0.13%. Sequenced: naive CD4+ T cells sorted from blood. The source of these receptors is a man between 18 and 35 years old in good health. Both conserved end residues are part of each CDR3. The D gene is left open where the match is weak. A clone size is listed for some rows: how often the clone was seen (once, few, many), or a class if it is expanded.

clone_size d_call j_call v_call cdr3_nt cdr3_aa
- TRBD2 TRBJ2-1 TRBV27 TGTGCCAGCAGCTTCATAGCGGGACGATCCTACAATGAGCAGTTCTTC CASSFIAGRSYNEQFF
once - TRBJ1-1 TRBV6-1 TGTGCCAGCAGTGACGGGGTGGGAGGCAGGGGGAACACTGAAGCTTTCTTT CASSDGVGGRGNTEAFF
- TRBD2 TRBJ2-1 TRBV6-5 TGTGCCAGCACACGTAGCGGGAGCTCCTACAATGAGCAGTTCTTC CASTRSGSSYNEQFF
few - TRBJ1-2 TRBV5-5 TGTGCCAGCAGCGAGGGTTGGGGTATGGACTATGGCTACACCTTC CASSEGWGMDYGYTF
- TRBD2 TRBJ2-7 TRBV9 TGTGCCAGCAGCCCCCGGACTAGCAGTTCCTACGAGCAGTACTTC CASSPRTSSSYEQYF
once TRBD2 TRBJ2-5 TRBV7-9 TGTGCCAGCAGCTTAGGCCAACTAGCGTGGGAGACCCAGTACTTC CASSLGQLAWETQYF
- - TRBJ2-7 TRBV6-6 TGTGCCAGCAGTCGATACCTAGCGAACTCCTACGAGCAGTACTTC CASSRYLANSYEQYF
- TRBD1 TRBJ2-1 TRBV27 TGTGCCAGCAGTTTCCACGGACAGGGCCCATACAATGAGCAGTTCTTC CASSFHGQGPYNEQFF
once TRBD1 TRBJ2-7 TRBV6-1 TGTGCCAGCAGTGCGTACCGGGACAGAAGCTCCTACGAGCAGTACTTC CASSAYRDRSSYEQYF
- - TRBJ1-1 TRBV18 TGTGCCAGCTCACCCCCGGACCGGAACACTGAAGCTTTCTTT CASSPPDRNTEAFF
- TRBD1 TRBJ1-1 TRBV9 TGTGCCAGCAGCACCTCCGGGACAGGCAACACTGAAGCTTTCTTT CASSTSGTGNTEAFF
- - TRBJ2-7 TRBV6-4 TGTGCCAGCAGTGACTCTCAGGACACACTACCCTCCCACGAGCAGTACTTC CASSDSQDTLPSHEQYF
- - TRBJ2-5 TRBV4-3 TGCGCCAGCAGCCAAGAGACGCAAGGGGAAAGGGGACAGTACTTC CASSQETQGERGQYF
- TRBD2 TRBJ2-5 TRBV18 TGTGCCAGCTCACCGGGAGGGACGTTGGAGAACCAAGAGACCCAGTACTTC CASSPGGTLENQETQYF
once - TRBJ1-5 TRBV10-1 TGCGCCAGCAGTCCAGACAACTATTTTAGCAATCAGCCCCAGCATTTT CASSPDNYFSNQPQHF
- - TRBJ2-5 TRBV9 TGTGCCAGCAGCGTAGCGGTGGAGGCGACCCAGTACTTC CASSVAVEATQYF
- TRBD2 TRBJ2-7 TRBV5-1 TGCGCCAGCAGCTTGGCCAGCGGGGGGCCCCGAGGGGAAGAGCAGTACTTC CASSLASGGPRGEEQYF
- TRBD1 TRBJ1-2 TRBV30 TGTGCCGCTGGACAGGGAAGATGGTGGGGCTACACCTTC CAAGQGRWWGYTF
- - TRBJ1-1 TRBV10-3 TGTGCCATCAGTGGGACGGGGGGGAGCACTGAAGCTTTCTTT CAISGTGGSTEAFF
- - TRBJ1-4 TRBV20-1 TGCAGTGCATCGACCGGTGAAAAACTGTTTTTT CSASTGEKLFF
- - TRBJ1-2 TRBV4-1 TGCGCCAGCAGCCAAGATGACTCTGGGGCAGGTTATGGCTACACCTTC CASSQDDSGAGYGYTF
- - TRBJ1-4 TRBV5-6 TGTGCCAGCAGCTTGGCAGGGAACGAAAAACTGTTTTTT CASSLAGNEKLFF
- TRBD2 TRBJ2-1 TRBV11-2 TGTGCCAGCACCCGGGAGGGCCTCCTATACAATGAGCAGTTCTTC CASTREGLLYNEQFF
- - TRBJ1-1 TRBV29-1 TGCAGCGCCGTAGACTGGCCAGAAGCTTTCTTT CSAVDWPEAFF
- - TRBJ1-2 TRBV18 TGTGCCAGCTCACTTGGGGAGAATGGCTACACCTTC CASSLGENGYTF
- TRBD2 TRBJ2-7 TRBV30 TGTGCCTGGAGTGCCGGACTAGCGCTCGAGCAGTACTTC CAWSAGLALEQYF
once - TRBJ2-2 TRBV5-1 TGCGCCAGCAGCTTGCAGGCAGCGAGTCCCACCGGGGAGCTGTTTTTT CASSLQAASPTGELFF
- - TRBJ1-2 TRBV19 TGTGCCAGTAGTACTGGAGGGGGTCTTTCCAACTATGGCTACACCTTC CASSTGGGLSNYGYTF
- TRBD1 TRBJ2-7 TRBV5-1 TGCGCCAGCAGCACGACAGGGGTCGAGCAGTACTTC CASSTTGVEQYF
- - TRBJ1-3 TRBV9 TGTGCCAGCAGCGCTACGGACACCTTCTCTGGAAACACCATATATTTT CASSATDTFSGNTIYF
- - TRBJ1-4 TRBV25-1 TGTGCCAGCAGTCCAGACAGTCTTAATGAAAAACTGTTTTTT CASSPDSLNEKLFF
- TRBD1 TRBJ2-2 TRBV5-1 TGCGCCAGCAGCTTTGACAGGGGTGACACCGGGGAGCTGTTTTTT CASSFDRGDTGELFF
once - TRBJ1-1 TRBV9 TGTGCCAGCAGCGTCACAATAAACACTGAAGCTTTCTTT CASSVTINTEAFF
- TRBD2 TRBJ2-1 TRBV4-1 TGCGCCAGCAGCCAACCTTCTAGCGGGCTAGACAATGAGCAGTTCTTC CASSQPSSGLDNEQFF
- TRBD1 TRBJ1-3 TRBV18 TGTGCCAGCTCACCACCGGACAGGTGGAGAAACACCATATATTTT CASSPPDRWRNTIYF
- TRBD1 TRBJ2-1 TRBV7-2 TGTGCCAGCAGCTTGGACAGGGGGTTATACAATGAGCAGTTCTTC CASSLDRGLYNEQFF
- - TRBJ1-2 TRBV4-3 TGCGCCAGCAGCCAAGATTGGGGGCAGGGACCAAACTATGGCTACACCTTC CASSQDWGQGPNYGYTF
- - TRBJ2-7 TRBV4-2 TGTGCCAGCAGCCAAGCCGGTCCCCCCTACGAGCAGTACTTC CASSQAGPPYEQYF
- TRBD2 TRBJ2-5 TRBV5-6 TGTGCCAGCAGCTTGGGGGAGGGAGAGACCCAGTACTTC CASSLGEGETQYF
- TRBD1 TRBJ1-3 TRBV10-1 TGCGCCAGCAGTGAGTCGACAGGGAACACCATATATTTT CASSESTGNTIYF
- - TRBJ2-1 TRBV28 TGTGCCAGCAATGAGTTACGGAATGAGCAGTTCTTC CASNELRNEQFF
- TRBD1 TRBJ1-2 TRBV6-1 TGTGCCAGCACGAACAGGGGCTATGGCTACACCTTC CASTNRGYGYTF
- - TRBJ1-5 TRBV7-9 TGTGCCAGCAGCTTAACCAGCCCAAGCGGGCCCCAGCATTTT CASSLTSPSGPQHF
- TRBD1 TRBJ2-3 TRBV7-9 TGTGCCAGCAGCTTACAAAGGACAGGGGGCCTGGATACGCAGTATTTT CASSLQRTGGLDTQYF
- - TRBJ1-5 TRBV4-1 TGCGCCAGCAGCCAAGGCCGGGACACCCGTCAGCCCCAGCATTTT CASSQGRDTRQPQHF
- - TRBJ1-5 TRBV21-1 TGTGCCAGCAGCATGGAGTCGGGGAAAAATATGCAGCCCCAGCATTTT CASSMESGKNMQPQHF
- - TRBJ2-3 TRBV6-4 TGTGCCAGCAGTGACTCCGTTACAGATACGCAGTATTTT CASSDSVTDTQYF
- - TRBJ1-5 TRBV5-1 TGCGCCAGCAGCTTGGAGGGTGGTAGCAATCAGCCCCAGCATTTT CASSLEGGSNQPQHF
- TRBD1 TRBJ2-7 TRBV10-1 TGCGCCAGCAGTGAACGCCGGGACAGGTACTACGAGCAGTACTTC CASSERRDRYYEQYF
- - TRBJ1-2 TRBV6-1 TGTGCCAGCACCGAAAACTATGGCTACACCTTC CASTENYGYTF